These 20 T cell receptor beta chains came from one sample sequenced in a study of cytomegalovirus exposure and HLA in healthy donors (TCRdb year 2017). Libraries came from the immunoSEQ multiplex PCR assay. For the multiplex PCR, a mixture combining 60 forward primers for TCR Vbeta segments and 13 reverse primers for TCR Jbeta segments was used. TCRdb's version of the immuneACCESS table is confined to in-frame rearrangements and falls short of the full clone set. An unresolved V gene accounts for under half of the shortfall where checked; the remainder is of unknown origin. The sample table holds tens of thousands of clones, of which around 84% were seen once. Jointly, the top ten make up roughly 2.6% of the sample. Sequenced input: PBMCs. Receptors were obtained from a woman in her forties or fifties in good health and CMV-seronegative.

The chain joins TRBV28 to TRBJ2-7, with D unclear. The CDR3 consists of 14 residues. Trimming cost V 1 base and J 6 bases, with 13 bases left between them. Germline assignment: CDR1 MDHEN and CDR2 SYDVKM. This chain's CDR3 is CASSLFESVLEQYF. CDR3 sequence (DNA): TGTGCCAGCAGTTTATTCGAGAGCGTACTCGAGCAGTACTTC.

The chain joins TRBV7-9 to TRBJ1-5; 10 bases are shared with TRBD1. With 1 base clipped from V and 5 bases from J, the junction kept 5 bases outside the gene matches. Germline CDR1 is SEHNR and CDR2 is FQNEAQ (reference sequence). The CDR3 is made up of 16 amino acids. The chain's CDR3 is CASSLGYGTGDQPQHF. CDR3 coding DNA: TGTGCCAGCAGCTTAGGCTACGGGACAGGGGATCAGCCCCAGCATTTT.

This clone has a single count. CDR3 nucleotide sequence: TGTGCCAGCAGCCTCGGGGGGGCCGGGGGGCCCTCCTACGAGCAGTACGTC. This encodes CASSLGGAGGPSYEQYV. The V gene is TRBV5-6, the J gene TRBJ2-7, with 8 positions matching TRBD2. The V gene's germline CDR1 is SGHDT and CDR2 YYEEEE. The trim removed 4 bases at V and 0 bases at J, leaving 12 bases unmatched. The CDR3 totals 17 residues.

J is TRBJ1-1 and V is TRBV4-2, with D maybe TRBD1 (6 bases). The germline V gene encodes CDR1 LGHNA and CDR2 YNFKEQ. CDR3 length equals 18 residues. The V gene lost 0 bases and the J gene lost 7 bases, with 24 bases spanning the gap. This CDR3 reads CASSQDNRNRERDGEAFF. In DNA form, the CDR3 reads TGTGCCAGCAGCCAAGATAATAGGAACAGGGAACGTGATGGTGAAGCTTTCTTT.

This chain joins TRBV19 and TRBJ2-7; D perhaps matches TRBD2 (5 bases). The ends were cut back, 4 bases at V and 5 bases at J, with 12 bases in the middle. Per germline, CDR1 LNHDA and CDR2 SQIVND (reference sequence). The CDR3 contains 13 residues. This CDR3 is CASSTTRTNEQYF. DNA for the CDR3: TGTGCCAGTAGTACAACTAGAACGAACGAGCAGTACTTC.

The rearrangement joins TRBV7-2 to TRBJ2-7; 12 nucleotides agree with TRBD2. Germline CDR1 is SGHTA and CDR2 is FQGNSA. The CDR3 length is 18 residues. V trimming: 1 base; J trimming: 7 bases; junction bases outside the gene matches: 14. The CDR3 sequence is CASSLVPLLAGGRGEQYV. The CDR3 DNA reads as TGTGCCAGCAGCTTAGTCCCACTTCTAGCGGGGGGGCGGGGAGAGCAGTACGTC.

This clone was seen more than once but under ten times. The rearrangement joins TRBV5-5 to TRBJ2-7; TRBD2 is a possible D gene (7 bases). The V gene lost 2 bases and the J gene lost 3 bases, with 15 bases spanning the gap. The CDR3 extends over 15 amino acids. Germline lookup yields CDR1 SGHKS and CDR2 YYEKEE (reference sequence). DNA for the CDR3: TGTGCCAGCAGCTTTGGGGGGGCGGCCTACTACGAGCAGTACGTC. It is translated as CASSFGGAAYYEQYV.

The chain recombines TRBV6-5 with TRBJ2-5; 8 bases agree with TRBD1. CDR1 MNHEY and CDR2 SVGAGI come from the germline V gene. J gave up 1 base and V 6 bases, and 1 base lay outside the gene matches. The CDR3 length is 13 residues. CDR3 nucleotide sequence: TGTGCCAGCAGACAGGGGGTCCAAGAGACCCAGTACTTC. Translation: CASRQGVQETQYF.

This clone is a singleton in its sample. The genes are TRBV29-1 and TRBJ2-1; 13 nucleotides line up with TRBD2. The CDR3 extends over 17 amino acids. Germline CDR1 SQVTM, CDR2 ANQGSEA. The ends lost 4 bases at V and 5 bases at J; junction bases unmatched: 11. CDR3 in amino acids: CSVVALKGLAGNNEQFF. The CDR3 DNA reads as TGCAGCGTTGTTGCACTTAAGGGACTAGCGGGGAACAATGAGCAGTTCTTC.

The rearrangement uses TRBV4-3 and TRBJ2-7; maybe TRBD2 (5 bases). The CDR3 totals 16 residues. CDR1 and CDR2 from the germline V gene are LGHNA and YSLEER. V was pared by 3 bases and J by 4 bases, with 19 bases between. The CDR3 spells CASSHQKAGVVYEQYV. The DNA for the CDR3 is TGCGCCAGCAGCCATCAGAAAGCCGGGGTCGTTTACGAGCAGTACGTC.

This chain uses TRBV9 with TRBJ2-7, with a weak D call TRBD1 (5 bases). Germline-derived CDR1 and CDR2 are SGDLS and YYNGEE. There are 14 residues in the CDR3. Trimming stripped 3 bases from V and 6 bases from J, with 16 bases between. The CDR3 protein is CASSAGRGASEQYF. As DNA, the CDR3 is TGTGCCAGCAGCGCCGGACGTGGGGCCTCCGAGCAGTACTTC.

Only a few counts were recorded for this clone. The chain has TRBV6-1 and TRBJ2-2; 10 nucleotides line up with TRBD2. The CDR3 loop spans 16 amino acids. V shed 4 bases, J shed 5 bases, and the junction held 7 bases outside the gene matches. CDR1 is MNHNS and CDR2 is SASEGT in the germline V gene. CDR3 amino acids: CASSGLAGVGTGELFF. CDR3 in DNA: TGTGCCAGCAGTGGGCTAGCGGGAGTCGGGACCGGGGAGCTGTTTTTT.

In DNA form, the CDR3 reads TGTGCCAGCAACTCGGGAAATTTGAACACTGAAGCTTTCTTT. Translated: CASNSGNLNTEAFF. The chain employs TRBV9 and TRBJ1-1; D is ambiguous. Trimming left V 6 bases short and J 0 bases short, with 12 bases between. The germline gives CDR1 SGDLS, CDR2 YYNGEE. The CDR3 runs to 14 residues.

This chain connects TRBV7-9 to TRBJ1-5, with a weak D call TRBD1 (6 bases). The V end lost 4 bases, the J end lost 2 bases, and 15 bases lay between the germline ends. The CDR3 is made up of 16 amino acids. Germline loops: CDR1 SEHNR, CDR2 FQNEAQ (reference sequence). The CDR3 DNA reads TGTGCCAGCAGCTCTTGGGACAAACAAGGCAATCAGCCCCAGCATTTT. Protein product: CASSSWDKQGNQPQHF.

The gene calls are TRBV15 and TRBJ2-1; 8 positions match TRBD2. The CDR3 contains 17 residues. Germline CDR1 and CDR2: LNHNV and YYDKDF (reference sequence). Trimming at V came to 4 bases and at J to 8 bases, leaving 16 bases not matched to a gene. CDR3 amino acids: CATSKLGGRYRVDEQFF. The CDR3 DNA follows: TGTGCCACCAGCAAGCTGGGCGGGAGGTATCGGGTGGATGAGCAGTTCTTC.

The gene calls are TRBV7-9 and TRBJ2-3; 12 nucleotides line up with TRBD2. The CDR3 is made up of 16 amino acids. V was clipped by 1 base and J by 5 bases; unmatched bases: 4. Germline CDR1 reads SEHNR; CDR2 reads FQNEAQ (reference sequence). The chain's CDR3 is CASSLVLAGGIDTQYF. The CDR3 nucleotides read TGTGCCAGCAGCTTAGTGCTAGCGGGGGGGATAGATACGCAGTATTTT.

V is TRBV15 and J is TRBJ2-7; 9 nucleotides line up with TRBD2. Germline V gives CDR1 LNHNV, CDR2 YYDKDF (reference sequence). V lost 0 bases to trimming and J lost 4 bases; unmatched junction nucleotides: 10. The CDR3 totals 17 residues. The CDR3 here is CATSRELAGGQSYEQYF. The DNA for the CDR3 is TGTGCCACCAGCAGAGAACTAGCGGGCGGACAATCTTACGAGCAGTACTTC.

This clone occurred a few times. The chain uses TRBV6-6 and TRBJ1-1; the D gene is possibly TRBD1 (5 bases). Trimming shortened V by 2 bases and J by 3 bases, and 10 bases separated the two germline ends. The CDR3 totals 14 residues. Germline lookup yields CDR1 MNHNY and CDR2 SVGAGI (reference sequence). As DNA, the CDR3 is TGTGCCAGCAGTTACCAGGGAGGAGACACTGAAGCTTTCTTT. It is translated as CASSYQGGDTEAFF.

This clone came up once. CDR3 region: CSVGGSYGYTF. The CDR3 DNA is TGCAGCGTTGGCGGCTCCTATGGCTACACCTTC. The chain links TRBV29-1 to TRBJ1-2; D gene uncertain. The germline gives CDR1 SQVTM, CDR2 ANQGSEA. V was pared by 4 bases and J by 4 bases, with 7 bases between. The CDR3 spans 11 residues.

The chain recombines TRBV10-3 with TRBJ1-2; D is uncertain. The germline V and J ends were trimmed by 6 bases and 3 bases, with 5 bases remaining between them. CDR3 length: 11 amino acids. Germline CDR1 and CDR2: ENHRY and SYGVKD. The CDR3 DNA sequence: TGTGCCATCAGCCTGTACTATGGCTACACCTTC. Its protein is CAISLYYGYTF.